This T cell receptor (beta chain) appears in the sequencing data of a study of human T cells and chemical hapten exposure listed by TCRdb under 2021. Looking at the study overall: For sensitization, 2% DPC in acetone was applied to a 2 cm by 2 cm area of upper inner arm skin. The study tracked peripheral blood TCR repertoire changes in vivo during primary and secondary sensitization to the hapten diphenylcyclopropenone (DPC) in alopecia patients. Libraries were combined into a pool for sequencing, and differences in TCR yield between samples came mainly from small differences in library volumes within the pool. Around 30 alopecia patients provided blood for TCR sequencing at one to four time points (pre-sensitization, 2, 6 and 24 weeks). Throughout the approximately 24-week study period, patients were also given weekly therapeutic DPC doses on the scalp. Patch testing on the upper back used Finn chambers containing 0.01% DPC, with scoring done after 6 days according to International Contact Dermatitis Research Group standards. Patient blood was sampled pre-sensitization (week 0) and at 2, 6 and about 24 weeks after DPC sensitization. Most of the patients in the cohort were female, and the cohort covered alopecia areata with under or over 50% scalp involvement, alopecia totalis and alopecia universalis.

Worth noting for this clonotype: Its target antigen remains unknown. Base qualities are not provided; no much larger clone lies one nucleotide away.

The library was produced with RACE. Data came from a NextSeq 500. Library preparation attached unique molecular identifiers to individual cDNA molecules for quantitative, reproducible TCR counting. Each blood RNA sample was used to sequence both TCR alpha and TCR beta chains. Per the original workflow: A median of approximately 100,000 TCRs per sample was observed, with a range of roughly 20,000 to 700,000. The Decombinator software suite was used to annotate V, J and CDR3 in the TCR reads. For PS versus PT1 abundance plots, all samples were subsampled to the same number of TCRs (28,000). Expanded TCRs were defined as absent before sensitization and observed at least eight times at the 2-week time point. Using fastp at Q25 and MiXCR, TCRdb reprocessed the public reads and kept productive beta chains. For every CDR3 protein sequence, its rows merge into one entry that carries the most common genes and DNA. The V and J calls follow TCRdb's processing rather than the paper's. This sample holds around 150,000 distinct CDR3 sequences; about 15% were observed only once. Around 1.7% of the sample comes from the top ten.

Taken with the paper, the label for time point translates to: patch test 1, 2 weeks after DPC sensitization. The sample's treatment or condition label is to be understood as: therapeutic diphenylcyclopropenone sensitization with weekly scalp DPC. At each patch-test visit, blood was drawn before the patch test was applied. Eligible patients were aged 18 to 70, diagnosed with alopecia, deemed suitable for DPC therapy, and excluded if pregnant. Total RNA was extracted from unfractionated whole blood that had been collected in Tempus Blood RNA tubes. The paper as a whole reports these results and caveats: All patients had alopecia, a presumed autoimmune disease, so their immune response might differ from that of healthy individuals. No change with DPC sensitization was found in the number of TCRs above 1 in 1000 frequency, and no evidence of global repertoire structure alterations was found. Patch test score correlated positively with the number of PT1 expanded TCRs, reaching significance at thresholds 8, 16 and 32 but not at 4. Significantly more large CDR3 similarity clusters were formed by expanded TCRs than by pre-sensitization or healthy control sets, consistent with antigen-driven responses. Repeated subsampling changed both the strength of the expansion versus patch-test correlation and the threshold at which that correlation became significant.

The CDR3, from cysteine to phenylalanine, totals 13 residues. Kept here is only the CDR3 DNA, which spans 39 bases and is read in frame from base 1. V loses 0 bases of germline sequence and J loses 2 bases, and the interval between the two ends is 6 bases. CDR1 SGHDT and CDR2 YYEEEE were looked up in the germline V gene. This clonotype originated in a woman aged 25 to 39 with alopecia areata. Some clones in this sample may be carry-over from other donors' samples. The rearranged segments are TRBV5-6 and TRBJ2-7; the D gene is unclear. The sequences come from whole blood, collected in connection with sensitization to the hapten diphenylcyclopropenone (DPC). The DNA sequence is TGTGCCAGCAGCTTGGAGAGTCCCTACGAGCAGTACTTC. Translated, this gives CASSLESPYEQYF.